One and the same sample provided the 18 T cell receptor beta chains below, sequenced in a study of T cell repertoires in cytomegalovirus infection. TCRdb passed the reads through MiXCR, listing each CDR3 protein once. Found here are 150,000 or so distinct CDR3 sequences, more than 25% of them singletons; the top ten hold around half. Their recognized antigens are unknown. Specimen: CD8+ T cells from cultured PBMCs, collected from culture after CMV antigen stimulation. The receptors were sampled from a human donor in good health (CMV status not recorded). Some clones in this sample may be carry-over from other donors' samples.

To note about this clonotype: The junction shows a germline mismatch at one end, possibly a read error. The chain is built from TRBV7-2 and TRBJ2-6, with D possibly called TRBD1 or TRBD2 (5 bases each). The CDR3 has 17 residues. Germline V CDR1 and CDR2: SGHTA, FQGNSA. CDR3 region: CASSASGMRTGAHVLTF. The DNA for the CDR3 is TGTGCCAGCAGCGCTTCAGGGATGAGGACTGGGGCCCACGTCCTGACTTTC.

This clonotype was counted a few times. This chain connects TRBV11-1 to TRBJ1-6; D is undetermined. V was shortened by 3 bases and J by 5 bases, with 5 bases between the two germline ends. CDR3 length equals 13 residues. Per the germline V gene, CDR1 is SGHAT and CDR2 is FQDESV (reference sequence). The CDR3 sequence: CASSFLDNSPLHF. CDR3 coding DNA: TGTGCCAGCAGCTTTTTGGATAATTCACCCCTCCACTTT.

This clonotype was observed a handful of times. The chain combines TRBV12-3 or TRBV12-4 with TRBJ1-2, with 8 bases fitting TRBD1. Trimming cost V 11 bases and J 3 bases; bases outside gene matches: 11. The CDR3 runs to 14 residues. The CDR3 DNA sequence: TGTGCCTCAGGGGGCAGGGGAACCTACTATGGCTACACCTTC. Its protein is CASGGRGTYYGYTF.

The chain employs TRBV9 and TRBJ1-6, with a possible D match to TRBD1 (5 bases). Trimming shortened V by 6 bases and J by 0 bases, and 13 bases separated the two germline ends. Germline loops: CDR1 SGDLS, CDR2 YYNGEE. The CDR3 consists of 16 residues. CDR3 sequence (DNA): TGTGCCAGCAACCCCTCAGGGAGCTCCTATAATTCACCCCTCCACTTT. Its translation is CASNPSGSSYNSPLHF.

This clonotype was seen once. The rearrangement links TRBV7-4 to TRBJ2-7; TRBD1 aligns across 7 bases. The trim removed 2 bases at V and 2 bases at J, leaving 6 bases unmatched. The CDR3 covers 15 residues. CDR1 is SGHVT and CDR2 is SQSDAQ in the germline V gene. The CDR3 region is CASSLIGTDPYEQYF. The CDR3 bases are TGTGCCAGCAGCTTAATAGGGACAGACCCCTACGAGCAGTACTTC. Full variable domain (missing parts from reference TRBV7-4 and TRBJ2-7): GAGVSQSPRYKVAKRGRDVALRCDSISGHVTLYWYRQTLGQGSEVLTYSQSDAQRDKSGRPSGRFSAERPERSVSTLKIQRTEQGDSAVYLCASSLIGTDPYEQYFGPGTRLTVT.

This clonotype was recorded a few times. The CDR3, as DNA: TGTGCCAGCAGTTCCCTGTGGGAGCAGTACTTC. This gives the protein CASSSLWEQYF. The chain employs TRBV6-2 or TRBV6-3 and TRBJ2-7; no definite D call. Looked up from germline, CDR1 is MNHEY and CDR2 is SVGEGT. The V and J ends lost 4 bases and 7 bases respectively, with 8 bases between them. The CDR3 is 11 residues long.

The rearrangement links TRBV3-1 to TRBJ2-4, with no clear D. Trimming removed 0 bases at V and 0 bases at J, with 12 bases between. This CDR3 is built from 17 residues. CDR1 is LGHDT, CDR2 YNNKEL, per germline (reference sequence). Written as DNA, the CDR3 is TGTGCCAGCAGCCAAGATGACGGCTTACTAGCCAAAAACATTCAGTACTTC. Its protein is CASSQDDGLLAKNIQYF.

This clonotype turned up a few times. The chain employs TRBV7-4 and TRBJ2-3, with a possible D match to TRBD1 (5 bases). Germline values: CDR1 SGHVT, CDR2 SQSDAQ. The V end was cut by 3 bases, the J end by 4 bases, with 17 bases between. The CDR3 spans 16 residues. The CDR3 DNA is TGTGCCAGCAGCTTTCCCATACATGACAGTGCAGATACGCAGTATTTT. It is translated as CASSFPIHDSADTQYF.

V is TRBV28 and J is TRBJ2-7, with D tentatively TRBD1 (6 bases). V gave up 3 bases and J gave up 2 bases, with 14 bases separating them. CDR3 length equals 15 residues. Per germline, CDR1 MDHEN and CDR2 SYDVKM. The DNA of the CDR3 is TGTGCCAGCAGTTTCAGGGGACCAAAAACCTACGAGCAGTACTTC. Translated: CASSFRGPKTYEQYF. Variable domain in full (rest from reference TRBV28 and TRBJ2-7): DVKVTQSSRYLVKRTGEKVFLECVQDMDHENMFWYRQDPGLGLRLIYFSYDVKMKEKGDIPEGYSVSREKKERFSLILESASTNQTSMYLCASSFRGPKTYEQYFGPGTRLTVT.

This rearrangement joins TRBV4-1 to TRBJ1-1; D unresolved. Germline V gene data show CDR1 as MGHRA and CDR2 as YSYEKL. V dropped 5 bases and J dropped 4 bases, with 11 bases sitting between them. This CDR3 spans 13 amino acids. The CDR3 spells CASSARPGTEAFF. The CDR3 nucleotides are TGCGCCAGCAGCGCCCGCCCCGGCACTGAAGCTTTCTTT.

The chain recombines TRBV19 with TRBJ2-1; no definite D call. The CDR3 length is 11 residues. Germline CDR1 is LNHDA and CDR2 is SQIVND (reference sequence). V lost 6 bases, J lost 4 bases, and 4 bases lay in between. CDR3 sequence reads: CASRTYNEQFF. The CDR3, as DNA: TGTGCCAGTAGAACATACAATGAGCAGTTCTTC.

This clonotype has more than one count but fewer than ten. V is TRBV29-1 and J is TRBJ2-5; 7 bases line up with TRBD1. This CDR3 is 14 amino acids long. Germline V gene data show CDR1 as SQVTM and CDR2 as ANQGSEA. V gave up 6 bases and J gave up 4 bases; unmatched junction bases: 11. The CDR3 sequence: CSVVQPTGTETQYF. The CDR3 DNA follows: TGCAGCGTCGTGCAACCGACAGGGACAGAGACCCAGTACTTC.

This clonotype was seen a few times. The J gene is TRBJ2-3, the V gene TRBV12-3 or TRBV12-4; 11 bases agree with TRBD2. This CDR3 has 15 amino acids. Trimming removed 5 bases from V and 1 base from J; junction bases left unmatched: 2. The CDR3 loop is CASSHSGGGTDTQYF. The CDR3 coding sequence is TGTGCCAGCAGTCATAGCGGGGGGGGCACAGATACGCAGTATTTT.

This clonotype was recorded a few times. This chain links TRBV11-3 with TRBJ1-1; no reliable D call. The V gene lost 4 bases and the J gene lost 1 base, with 7 bases spanning the gap. This CDR3 region has 13 residues. The V gene's germline CDR1 is SGHNT and CDR2 YENEEA. CDR3: CASSYTKNTEAFF. CDR3 nucleotide sequence: TGTGCCAGCAGCTACACCAAGAACACTGAAGCTTTCTTT. Combining the CDR3 with reference TRBV11-3 and TRBJ1-1 gives the whole variable domain EAGVVQSPRYKIIEKKQPVAFWCNPISGHNTLYWYLQNLGQGPELLIRYENEEAVDDSQLPKDRFSAERLKGVDSTLKIQPAELGDSAVYLCASSYTKNTEAFFGQGTRLTVV.

Comments on this clonotype: A much larger clone lies a single base off, so this may be a read error. Given the absence of the conserved phenylalanine or tryptophan at the CDR3 end, a read error is likely. This chain joins TRBV7-9 and TRBJ2-5, with D possibly TRBD1 on 5 matching bases. The CDR3 runs 16 residues. V was pared by 5 bases and J by 1 base, with 17 bases between. Looked up from germline, CDR1 is SEHNR and CDR2 is FQNEAQ (reference sequence). CDR3 bases: TGTGCCAGCAGCCCCCCGGCAGGGTGGATCCAAGAGACCCAGTACTGC. It yields the protein CASSPPAGWIQETQYC.

In its sample, this clonotype was seen once. Possible read error: a much larger clone is one base away. The chain joins TRBV11-1 to TRBJ2-1; TRBD2 agrees at 13 bases. The CDR3 loop spans 16 amino acids. The V gene's germline CDR1 is SGHAT and CDR2 FQDESV (reference sequence). This CDR3 reads CASSDLTSGGDHEPFF. The CDR3 DNA reads as TGTGCCAGCAGCGACCTAACTAGCGGGGGGGACCATGAGCCGTTCTTC. The variable domain in full, with the rest retrieved from reference TRBV11-1 and TRBJ2-1, is EAEVAQSPRYKITEKSQAVAFWCDPISGHATLYWYRQILGQGPELLVQFQDESVVDDSQLPKDRFSAERLKGVDSTLKIQPAELGDSAMYLCASSDLTSGGDHEPFFGPGTRLTVL.

This clonotype was detected ten times or more. The CDR3 DNA follows: TGTGCCAGCAGCGTGGGACCCCCGCCGTTCACAGATACGCAGTATTTT. This encodes CASSVGPPPFTDTQYF. V is TRBV9 and J is TRBJ2-3, with D possibly being TRBD1 or TRBD2 (5 bases each). Trimming left V 2 bases short and J 2 bases short, with 15 bases between. Germline values: CDR1 SGDLS, CDR2 YYNGEE. This CDR3 has 16 residues. The variable domain in full, completed from reference TRBV9 and TRBJ2-3, reads DSGVTQTPKHLITATGQRVTLRCSPRSGDLSVYWYQQSLDQGLQFLIQYYNGEERAKGNILERFSAQQFPDLHSELNLSSLELGDSALYFCASSVGPPPFTDTQYFGPGTRLTVL.

The V gene is TRBV25-1, the J gene TRBJ1-6; TRBD1 aligns across 10 bases. V dropped 5 bases and J dropped 10; count of bases not matched to a gene: 5. Germline lookup yields CDR1 MGHDK and CDR2 SYGVNS. The CDR3 sequence is 14 residues long. The CDR3 is CASSWDRGSSPLHF. In nucleotides, the CDR3 is TGTGCCAGCAGTTGGGACAGGGGTTCGTCACCCCTCCACTTT.